The 31 T cell receptor beta chains in this list originate from one sample, sequenced in a study of shared clonotypes between healthy human individuals. Here immunoSEQ multiplex PCR was the method, and the copy in TCRdb shows in-frame clones only, minus some. The table lists about 750,000 clones, around 93% of them singletons. Positive CCR7 selection of CD45RO-negative cells yielded the naive CD8 cells, and terminally differentiated effector memory CD45RA+ cells were excluded. Sequenced: naive CD8+ T cells sorted from blood. These receptors were obtained from a man aged 25-45 years in good health.

V is TRBV4-3 and J is TRBJ1-3; 9 bases map to TRBD1. Germline V CDR1 and CDR2: LGHNA, YSLEER. V gave up 3 bases and J gave up 2 bases; unmatched junction bases: 5. This CDR3 is 16 amino acids long. CDR3 DNA sequence: TGCGCCAGCAGCCAGGAGAGGACAGGGGCTGGAAACACCATATATTTT. It yields the protein CASSQERTGAGNTIYF.

This clone appeared once. The chain carries TRBV7-9 and TRBJ2-2; 9 nucleotides agree with TRBD1. In germline, CDR1 is SEHNR, CDR2 FQNEAQ (reference sequence). The CDR3 runs 15 residues. Losses at the gene ends were 5 bases for V and 6 bases for J; bases not matched to a gene: 7. The CDR3 DNA sequence: TGTGCCAGCAGCCTCCGGGACAGGGCTGCCGGGGAGCTGTTTTTT. Its translation is CASSLRDRAAGELFF.

About this clone itself: Different DNA sequences within this sample yield the same CDR3. DNA for the CDR3: TGTGCCAGCAGCCCCAGCTCCTACGAGCAGTACTTC. Its translation is CASSPSSYEQYF. This chain connects TRBV7-8 to TRBJ2-7, with D unresolved. The CDR3 is 12 residues long. The V gene's germline CDR1 is SGHVS and CDR2 FQNEAQ. V was clipped by 5 bases and J by 0 bases, with 5 bases between them.

The J gene is TRBJ1-2, the V gene TRBV19, with no clear D. V gave up 0 bases and J gave up 3 bases, with 11 bases separating them. CDR3 length: 15 amino acids. The germline V gene has CDR1 LNHDA and CDR2 SQIVND (reference sequence). CDR3 residues: CASSIDSPSYYGYTF. CDR3 nucleotides: TGTGCCAGTAGTATAGATAGTCCGAGTTACTATGGCTACACCTTC.

This clone was seen a handful of times. The chain recombines TRBV4-1 with TRBJ1-5, with D unclear. The CDR3 sequence is 14 residues long. CDR1 is MGHRA, CDR2 YSYEKL, per germline. V lost 0 bases, J lost 3 bases, and 6 bases lay in between. In DNA form, the CDR3 reads TGCGCCAGCAGCCAAGAAAGGAACAATCAGCCCCAGCATTTT. Translated, it gives CASSQERNNQPQHF.

CDR3 sequence reads: CASSSGQGWEQYF. The CDR3 nucleotides are TGTGCCAGCAGTTCCGGACAGGGTTGGGAGCAGTACTTC. This rearrangement joins TRBV6-5 to TRBJ2-7, with 8 nucleotides matching TRBD1. CDR1 MNHEY and CDR2 SVGAGI come from the germline V gene. V shed 4 bases, J shed 7 bases, and the junction held 6 bases outside the gene matches. The CDR3 is made up of 13 amino acids.

This chain joins TRBV2 and TRBJ2-7; D gene unclear. CDR1 is SNHLY and CDR2 is FYNNEI in the germline V gene. CDR3 length: 12 residues. The V gene lost 3 bases and the J gene lost 1 base, with 4 bases spanning the gap. CDR3 sequence (DNA): TGTGCCAGCAGTGACGGATCCTACGAGCAGTACTTC. This translates into CASSDGSYEQYF.

As for this clone: Within the sample, other DNA sequences also encode this same CDR3. The rearrangement uses TRBV7-9 and TRBJ2-5; the match to TRBD1 covers 8 bases. V shed 2 bases and J 4 bases; nucleotides not matched to a gene: 0. The CDR3 consists of 13 residues. Per the germline V gene, CDR1 is SEHNR and CDR2 is FQNEAQ (reference sequence). The CDR3 DNA follows: TGTGCCAGCAGCTTAACAGGGGGAGAGACCCAGTACTTC. As protein: CASSLTGGETQYF.

The count of this clone is one. The chain links TRBV7-9 to TRBJ2-7; TRBD1 matches 7 bases. The J segment lost 2 bases and the V segment lost 1 base, leaving 5 bases of the junction unmatched. CDR3 length: 15 amino acids. In germline, CDR1 is SEHNR, CDR2 FQNEAQ (reference sequence). CDR3: CASSLGSTGTYEQYF. The CDR3 DNA is TGTGCCAGCAGCTTAGGATCGACAGGGACCTACGAGCAGTACTTC.

This chain links TRBV7-8 with TRBJ2-2; the match to TRBD2 covers 14 bases. Trimming removed 5 bases from V and 3 bases from J; junction bases left unmatched: 8. Germline CDR1 is SGHVS and CDR2 is FQNEAQ. The CDR3 loop spans 18 amino acids. CDR3 sequence: CASSPGTSGSRYTGELFF. As DNA, the CDR3 is TGTGCCAGCAGCCCCGGGACTAGCGGGAGTCGGTACACCGGGGAGCTGTTTTTT.

V gene TRBV5-6 combines with J gene TRBJ2-1; TRBD1 agrees at 10 bases. V dropped 4 bases and J dropped 9; count of bases not matched to a gene: 7. The CDR3 consists of 14 residues. Germline-derived CDR1 and CDR2 are SGHDT and YYEEEE. For the CDR3, the DNA is TGTGCCAGCAGCGATGAGACAGGGGGCTCTGAGCAGTTCTTC. Translation gives CASSDETGGSEQFF.

The chain joins TRBV19 to TRBJ2-2, with D perhaps matching TRBD1 (6 bases). The germline V and J ends were trimmed by 7 bases and 6 bases, with 15 bases remaining between them. The CDR3 consists of 14 residues. Looked up from germline, CDR1 is LNHDA and CDR2 is SQIVND (reference sequence). CDR3 bases: TGTGCCAGTATCCGCGTGGGGGCGGCCGGGGAGCTGTTTTTT. Its translation: CASIRVGAAGELFF.

CDR3: CASSLAGGPRREQFF. The CDR3 bases are TGTGCCAGCAGCTTAGCGGGAGGGCCGCGGCGCGAGCAGTTCTTC. J is TRBJ2-1 and V is TRBV7-9, with 7 nucleotides matching TRBD2. Per germline, CDR1 SEHNR and CDR2 FQNEAQ (reference sequence). J was trimmed by 10 bases and V by 0 bases; bases with no gene match: 9. The CDR3 loop spans 15 amino acids. The whole variable domain, remainder taken from reference TRBV7-9 and TRBJ2-1, is DTGVSQNPRHKITKRGQNVTFRCDPISEHNRLYWYRQTLGQGPEFLTYFQNEAQLEKSRLLSDRFSAERPKGSFSTLEIQRTEQGDSAMYLCASSLAGGPRREQFFGPGTRLTVL.

V usage is TRBV13 and J usage is TRBJ2-1; TRBD2 might be the D (6 bases). The V gene lost 0 bases and the J gene lost 0 bases, with 12 bases spanning the gap. Germline CDR1 is PRHDT and CDR2 is FYEKMQ (reference sequence). The CDR3 is 17 amino acids. CDR3: CASSLGLDGSSYNEQFF. For the CDR3, the DNA is TGTGCCAGCAGCTTAGGACTAGACGGGAGCTCCTACAATGAGCAGTTCTTC.

The chain carries TRBV6-5 and TRBJ2-3; 8 nucleotides align to TRBD2. From germline, CDR1 is MNHEY and CDR2 SVGAGI. CDR3 length: 11 residues. Trimming took 9 bases from V and 6 from J; bases not matched to a gene: 2. CDR3 loop: CASSGMDTQYF. The CDR3 DNA sequence: TGTGCCAGTAGCGGGATGGATACGCAGTATTTT.

This clone was seen just once. The chain carries TRBV7-8 and TRBJ1-1; D remains ambiguous. Germline loops: CDR1 SGHVS, CDR2 FQNEAQ. The length of the CDR3 is 13 residues. Trimming took off 1 base at V and 2 bases at J, with 5 bases between the two ends. CDR3 in amino acids: CASSLVQNTEAFF. CDR3 nucleotide sequence: TGTGCCAGCAGCTTAGTGCAAAACACTGAAGCTTTCTTT.

The chain uses TRBV6-5 and TRBJ1-1; TRBD1 is a possible D gene (6 bases). V was trimmed by 0 bases and J by 0 bases, leaving 8 bases between them. The CDR3 length is 15 residues. Germline CDR1 reads MNHEY; CDR2 reads SVGAGI. In DNA form, the CDR3 reads TGTGCCAGCAGTTACTCCGGACAGCTGAACACTGAAGCTTTCTTT. Residues: CASSYSGQLNTEAFF.

V usage is TRBV5-5 and J usage is TRBJ2-5; TRBD1 or TRBD2 may be the D gene (7 bases each). This CDR3 is built from 15 residues. CDR1 and CDR2 from the germline V gene are SGHKS and YYEKEE (reference sequence). V lost 0 bases and J lost 4, with 13 bases in between. Written as DNA, the CDR3 is TGTGCCAGCAGCTTGGGACAGGGAGGGAGAGAGACCCAGTACTTC. Amino acid sequence: CASSLGQGGRETQYF.

The chain employs TRBV7-8 and TRBJ2-1; 10 positions match TRBD1. CDR1 SGHVS and CDR2 FQNEAQ come from the germline V gene. The length of the CDR3 is 16 residues. Trimming at V came to 5 bases and at J to 5 bases, leaving 9 bases not matched to a gene. The DNA of the CDR3 is TGTGCCAGCAGCGATCAAGACAGGGGGCTCCACAATGAGCAGTTCTTC. This codes for CASSDQDRGLHNEQFF.

CDR3 residues: CASSLTLGERAGELFF. DNA of the CDR3: TGTGCCAGCAGCCTCACCCTCGGGGAGCGTGCCGGGGAGCTGTTTTTT. The chain employs TRBV7-3 and TRBJ2-2; tentatively, D is TRBD2 (5 bases). Germline lookup yields CDR1 SGHTA and CDR2 FQGTGA. Trimming removed 5 bases at V and 6 bases at J, with 19 bases between. The CDR3 extends over 16 amino acids. Full variable domain (remainder filled in from reference TRBV7-3 and TRBJ2-2): GAGVSQTPSNKVTEKGKYVELRCDPISGHTALYWYRQSLGQGPEFLIYFQGTGAADDSGLPNDRFFAVRPEGSVSTLKIQRTERGDSAVYLCASSLTLGERAGELFFGEGSRLTVL.

With regard to this clone: Other DNA sequences in this specimen translate into the identical CDR3. CDR3 nucleotide sequence: TGTGCCTGGAGGACCAGCAATGAGCAGTTCTTC. Protein product: CAWRTSNEQFF. The V and J genes are TRBV30 and TRBJ2-1; D ambiguous. The CDR3 has 11 amino acids. Trimming took 3 bases from V and 6 from J, leaving 6 bases between them. CDR1 and CDR2 from the germline V gene are GTSNPN and SVGIG (reference sequence).

The chain is built from TRBV7-9 and TRBJ2-2, with D tentatively TRBD2 (5 bases). Trimming removed 0 bases at V and 10 bases at J, with 9 bases between. CDR1 SEHNR and CDR2 FQNEAQ come from the germline V gene (reference sequence). The CDR3 is 13 residues long. The CDR3 nucleotides are TGTGCCAGCAGCTTAGCGTCCGGGGTGGAGCTGTTTTTT. Protein: CASSLASGVELFF. Complete variable domain (other parts from reference TRBV7-9 and TRBJ2-2): DTGVSQNPRHKITKRGQNVTFRCDPISEHNRLYWYRQTLGQGPEFLTYFQNEAQLEKSRLLSDRFSAERPKGSFSTLEIQRTEQGDSAMYLCASSLASGVELFFGEGSRLTVL.

Remarks on this clone: Different DNA sequences within this sample yield the same CDR3. CDR3 loop: CASSVSGELFF. For the CDR3, the DNA is TGTGCCAGCAGCGTATCCGGGGAGCTGTTTTTT. V usage is TRBV9 and J usage is TRBJ2-2; D call uncertain. Between the trimmed V and J ends, which lost 1 base and 6 bases, there was a span of 1 base. CDR1 and CDR2 from the germline V gene are SGDLS and YYNGEE. The CDR3 is 11 amino acids.

The chain combines TRBV6-1 with TRBJ2-1; D unclear. V was clipped by 6 bases and J by 4 bases, with 16 bases between them. This CDR3 region has 15 residues. The germline gives CDR1 MNHNS, CDR2 SASEGT. The CDR3 spells CASRANKLQYNEQFF. Written as DNA, the CDR3 is TGTGCCAGCAGGGCGAACAAACTACAATACAATGAGCAGTTCTTC.

This clone was counted once. The chain has TRBV10-1 and TRBJ2-7; 8 positions agree with TRBD1. The length of the CDR3 is 16 residues. Per germline, CDR1 WNHNN and CDR2 SYGVQD (reference sequence). V was clipped by 7 bases and J by 6 bases; unmatched bases: 17. The CDR3: CASNGTGFRKITEQYF. CDR3 DNA: TGCGCCAGCAATGGGACAGGCTTTAGAAAGATTACCGAGCAGTACTTC.

This clone has a single count. This chain connects TRBV11-2 to TRBJ2-2; D gene ambiguous. V was cut by 0 bases and J by 7 bases, with 15 bases left in between. The CDR3 contains 16 residues. Germline V gene lookup returns CDR1 SGHAT and CDR2 FQNNGV. The CDR3 region has the DNA TGTGCCAGCAGCTTAGATTTATGGGGTGCCATCGGGGAGCTGTTTTTT. Amino acid sequence: CASSLDLWGAIGELFF.

This clone appeared once. This chain joins TRBV7-9 and TRBJ2-1; D unresolved. The CDR3 loop spans 14 amino acids. The V gene lost 8 bases and the J gene lost 2 bases, with 13 bases spanning the gap. Germline-derived CDR1 and CDR2 are SEHNR and FQNEAQ (reference sequence). The DNA for the CDR3 is TGTGCCAGCCGCTGGGTTGGGACCTACAATGAGCAGTTCTTC. It yields the protein CASRWVGTYNEQFF. The entire variable domain, with the rest obtained from reference TRBV7-9 and TRBJ2-1, is as follows: DTGVSQNPRHKITKRGQNVTFRCDPISEHNRLYWYRQTLGQGPEFLTYFQNEAQLEKSRLLSDRFSAERPKGSFSTLEIQRTEQGDSAMYLCASRWVGTYNEQFFGPGTRLTVL.

The chain joins TRBV27 to TRBJ2-3; TRBD1 might be the D (5 bases). Trimming shortened V by 5 bases and J by 2 bases, and 20 bases separated the two germline ends. The CDR3 covers 17 residues. CDR1 and CDR2 (germline): MNHEY, SMNVEV (reference sequence). Here the CDR3 reads CASSPTGIVLNTDTQYF. CDR3 nucleotide sequence: TGTGCCAGCAGTCCTACAGGAATAGTCCTCAACACAGATACGCAGTATTTT.

The table lists this clone with a count of one. The V call is TRBV30, the J call TRBJ2-7, with D possibly being TRBD1 (5 bases). There are 12 residues in the CDR3. Trimming took off 5 bases at V and 3 bases at J, with 11 bases between the two ends. Germline values: CDR1 GTSNPN, CDR2 SVGIG (reference sequence). CDR3 sequence reads: CAWRQNSYEQYF. CDR3 coding DNA: TGTGCCTGGCGACAGAATAGCTACGAGCAGTACTTC.

This chain links TRBV21-1 with TRBJ2-3; the D segment call TRBD2 is taken from the table without a DNA check. TRBV21-1 has pseudogene status. The CDR3 has 18 residues. The CDR3 DNA follows: TGTGCCAGCAGCAAAGTTAGCGGGAGGTCCTTGTACACAGATACGCAGTATTTT. Translated: CASSKVSGRSLYTDTQYF.

On this clone: One end of the junction is discordant with germline, which a read error may explain. The V and J genes are TRBV5-1 and TRBJ1-2; no reliable D call. CDR3 length equals 13 residues. Per the germline V gene, CDR1 is SGHRS and CDR2 is YFSETQ. CDR3 DNA: TGCGCCAGCAGCTTGATATTCCCACGGGAGATGTCCTTC. Protein sequence: CASSLIFPREMSF.